This T cell receptor beta chain was observed in a study of blood T cell repertoires in COVID-19. Study at large: Material from acute and convalescent COVID-19 was sourced from the United States, Italy and Spain. PBMCs, B-cell-depleted T cells, or T cells provided the cDNA or gDNA that made up the material.

The CDR3 has 16 residues. The V gene end was trimmed by 3 bases and the J gene end by 7 bases; junction bases not matched to a gene: 11. Per germline, CDR1 KGHDR and CDR2 SFDVKD. Source study methods: Reference gene primer amplification gave nucleated cell count estimates. The method was immunoSEQ multiplex PCR; TCRdb's version includes in-frame clones alone and lacks a portion of them. V, J and clone size derive from that table, while D and trimming were established from the DNA sequence. The data show about 120,000 clones, around 87% seen once. The receptor's source is a human donor in a cohort sampled during active COVID-19. Sequencing was done on a sample of peripheral blood. The chain uses TRBV24-1 and TRBJ1-2, with 9 bases fitting TRBD1. Here the CDR3 DNA reads TGTGCCACCAGTGATCACTACTCGACAGGGGGAGGTGGCTACACCTTC. This gives the protein CATSDHYSTGGGGYTF.